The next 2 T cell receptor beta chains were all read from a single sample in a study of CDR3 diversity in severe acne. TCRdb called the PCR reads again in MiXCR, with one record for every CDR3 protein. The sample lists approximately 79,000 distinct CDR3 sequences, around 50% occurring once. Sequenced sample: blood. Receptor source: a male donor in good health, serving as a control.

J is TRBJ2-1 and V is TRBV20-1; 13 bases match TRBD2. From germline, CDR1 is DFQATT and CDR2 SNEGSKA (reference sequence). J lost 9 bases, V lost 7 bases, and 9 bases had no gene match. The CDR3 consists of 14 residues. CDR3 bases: TGCAGTGTCCCTGGACTAGCGGGAGCGGCTGAGCAGTTCTTC. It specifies CSVPGLAGAAEQFF.

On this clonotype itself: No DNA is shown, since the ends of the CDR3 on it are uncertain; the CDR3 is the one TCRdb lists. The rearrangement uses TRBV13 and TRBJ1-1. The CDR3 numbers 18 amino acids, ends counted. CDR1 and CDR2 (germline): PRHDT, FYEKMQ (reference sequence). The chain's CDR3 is CASTNQTSMYLCASSLEF.